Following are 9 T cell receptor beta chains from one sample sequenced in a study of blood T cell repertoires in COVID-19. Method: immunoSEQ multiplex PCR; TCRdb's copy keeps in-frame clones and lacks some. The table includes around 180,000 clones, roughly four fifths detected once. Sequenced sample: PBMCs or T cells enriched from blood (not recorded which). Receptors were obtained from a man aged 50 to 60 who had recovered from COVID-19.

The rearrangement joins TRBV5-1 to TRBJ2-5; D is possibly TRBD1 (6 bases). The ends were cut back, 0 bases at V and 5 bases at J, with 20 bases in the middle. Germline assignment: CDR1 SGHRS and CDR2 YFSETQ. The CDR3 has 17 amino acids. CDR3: CASSLDAGVGAGETQYF. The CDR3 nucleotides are TGCGCCAGCAGCTTGGATGCCGGAGTGGGGGCTGGGGAGACCCAGTACTTC.

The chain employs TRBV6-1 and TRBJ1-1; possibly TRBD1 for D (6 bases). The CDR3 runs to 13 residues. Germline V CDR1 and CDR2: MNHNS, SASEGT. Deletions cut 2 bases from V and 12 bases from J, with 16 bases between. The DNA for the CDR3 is TGTGCCAGCAGTGAACCAGGGGCAGGGAAACCTTTCTTT. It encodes CASSEPGAGKPFF.

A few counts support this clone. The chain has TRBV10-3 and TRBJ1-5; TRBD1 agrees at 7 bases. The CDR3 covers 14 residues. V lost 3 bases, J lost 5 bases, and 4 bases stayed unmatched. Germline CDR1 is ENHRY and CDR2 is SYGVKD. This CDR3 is CAISELTGDQPQHF. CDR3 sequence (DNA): TGTGCCATCAGTGAACTTACAGGGGATCAGCCCCAGCATTTT.

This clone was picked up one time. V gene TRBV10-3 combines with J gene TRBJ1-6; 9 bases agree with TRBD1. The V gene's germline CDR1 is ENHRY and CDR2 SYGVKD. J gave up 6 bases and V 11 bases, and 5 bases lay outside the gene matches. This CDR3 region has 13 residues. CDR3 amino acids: CAPDRGSNSPLHF. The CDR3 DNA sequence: TGTGCCCCGGACAGGGGTAGTAATTCACCCCTCCACTTT.

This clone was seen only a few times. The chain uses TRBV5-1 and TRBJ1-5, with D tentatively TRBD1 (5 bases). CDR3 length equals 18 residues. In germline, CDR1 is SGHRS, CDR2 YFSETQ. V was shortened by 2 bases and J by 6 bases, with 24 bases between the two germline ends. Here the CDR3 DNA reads TGCGCCAGCAGCTTCTATAAACCGGGACTAAGAGGGCTTCAGCCCCAGCATTTT. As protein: CASSFYKPGLRGLQPQHF. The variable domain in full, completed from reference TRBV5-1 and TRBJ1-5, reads KAGVTQTPRYLIKTRGQQVTLSCSPISGHRSVSWYQQTPGQGLQFLFEYFSETQRNKGNFPGRFSGRQFSNSRSEMNVSTLELGDSALYLCASSFYKPGLRGLQPQHFGDGTRLSIL.

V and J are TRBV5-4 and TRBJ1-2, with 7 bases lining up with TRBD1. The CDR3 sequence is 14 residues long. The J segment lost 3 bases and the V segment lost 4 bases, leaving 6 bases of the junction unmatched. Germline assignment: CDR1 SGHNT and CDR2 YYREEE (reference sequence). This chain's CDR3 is CASSRQGSDYGYTF. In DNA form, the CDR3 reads TGTGCCAGCAGCAGACAGGGTAGTGACTATGGCTACACCTTC.

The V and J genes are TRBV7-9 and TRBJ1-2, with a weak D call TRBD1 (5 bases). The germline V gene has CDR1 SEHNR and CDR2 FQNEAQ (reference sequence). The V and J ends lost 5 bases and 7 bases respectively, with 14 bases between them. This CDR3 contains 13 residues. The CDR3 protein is CASSAQGASGYTF. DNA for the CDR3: TGTGCCAGCAGCGCACAAGGGGCGAGTGGCTACACCTTC.

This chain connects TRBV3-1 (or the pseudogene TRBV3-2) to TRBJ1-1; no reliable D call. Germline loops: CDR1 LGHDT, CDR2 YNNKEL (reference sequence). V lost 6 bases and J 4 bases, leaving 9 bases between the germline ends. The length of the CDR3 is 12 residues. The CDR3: CASRSSGTEAFF. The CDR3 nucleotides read TGTGCCAGCAGAAGCAGCGGCACTGAAGCTTTCTTT.

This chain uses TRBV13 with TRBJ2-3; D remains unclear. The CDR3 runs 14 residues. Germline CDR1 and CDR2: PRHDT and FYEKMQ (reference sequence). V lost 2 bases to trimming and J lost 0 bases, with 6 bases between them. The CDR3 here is CASSLSYSTDTQYF. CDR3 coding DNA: TGTGCCAGCAGCTTATCGTATAGCACAGATACGCAGTATTTT.